This T cell receptor (beta chain) originates from a study of blood T cell repertoires in COVID-19. Study context: The cDNA or gDNA used as material had been derived from T cells, B-cell-depleted T cells, or PBMCs.

Per the original data handling: It was from reference gene primer amplification that nucleated cell counts were estimated. Measured with immunoSEQ multiplex PCR; TCRdb has only the in-frame clones, and not every one. V and J calls and clone size are as listed in that table; D and trimming were resolved from the DNA. This repertoire shows 28,000 or so clones, roughly 84% found once; its top ten account for roughly a third. Trimming took 1 base from V and 7 from J, leaving 13 bases between them. The CDR3 runs to 15 residues. The germline gives CDR1 LGHNA, CDR2 YSLEER. Sequencing was carried out using peripheral blood. The source is a human donor in a cohort sampled during active COVID-19. The rearrangement links TRBV4-3 to TRBJ1-4; no clear D. The CDR3 loop is CASSQVYGIGEKLFF. CDR3 nucleotides: TGCGCCAGCAGCCAAGTATATGGTATCGGTGAAAAACTGTTTTTT.